Below, 26 T cell receptor beta chains from the same sample are listed, as sequenced in a study of blood T cell repertoires in COVID-19. Using immunoSEQ multiplex PCR, the repertoire was profiled, and TCRdb retains in-frame clones only, with some absent. The sample shows tens of thousands of clones, more than 65% of them seen only once. The sample consisted of peripheral blood. The receptors were gathered from a man in his 70s with COVID-19, enrolled during active disease.

This chain joins TRBV3-1 (or the pseudogene TRBV3-2) and TRBJ2-1, with TRBD2 matching 10 bases. J was trimmed by 8 bases and V by 3 bases; bases with no gene match: 10. CDR3 size: 16 residues. The V gene's germline CDR1 is LGHDT and CDR2 YNNKEL (reference sequence). CDR3 loop: CASSHHSGTSADEQFF. CDR3 coding DNA: TGTGCCAGCAGCCACCACTCGGGGACTAGCGCCGATGAGCAGTTCTTC.

The V and J genes are TRBV28 and TRBJ1-2; the D gene is possibly TRBD1 (5 bases). CDR1 is MDHEN, CDR2 SYDVKM, per germline. Deletions cut 6 bases from V and 0 bases from J, with 11 bases between. The CDR3 spans 14 residues. The CDR3 protein is CASRAGQSNYGYTF. DNA of the CDR3: TGTGCCAGCAGAGCAGGGCAATCTAACTATGGCTACACCTTC.

This clone was seen a few times. The gene calls are TRBV3-1 (or the pseudogene TRBV3-2) and TRBJ2-5; 10 bases are a match to TRBD1. This CDR3 is built from 16 residues. J gave up 2 bases and V 1 base, and 4 bases lay outside the gene matches. Germline V gene data show CDR1 as LGHDT and CDR2 as YNNKEL (reference sequence). CDR3: CASSQGGTGAQETQYF. The CDR3 DNA reads TGTGCCAGCAGCCAAGGCGGGACAGGGGCTCAAGAGACCCAGTACTTC.

This clone was seen a single time. This chain uses TRBV29-1 with TRBJ1-1; D call uncertain. The V gene's germline CDR1 is SQVTM and CDR2 ANQGSEA. The CDR3 sequence is 13 residues long. V lost 3 bases and J 2 bases, leaving 10 bases between the germline ends. CDR3 sequence reads: CSVEAQSNTEAFF. For the CDR3, the DNA is TGCAGCGTTGAGGCCCAGTCCAACACTGAAGCTTTCTTT.

The rearrangement joins TRBV29-1 to TRBJ2-7, with TRBD2 identical over 7 bases. CDR1 is SQVTM, CDR2 ANQGSEA, per germline. The CDR3 loop spans 14 amino acids. V was pared by 4 bases and J by 3 bases, with 9 bases of the junction left unmatched. This chain's CDR3 is CSVVAGDRGYEQYF. The CDR3 coding sequence is TGCAGCGTTGTGGCGGGGGATAGGGGCTACGAGCAGTACTTC.

The gene calls are TRBV2 and TRBJ1-2; weak D call: TRBD1 (6 bases). V lost 4 bases, J lost 8 bases, and 11 bases lay in between. Looked up from germline, CDR1 is SNHLY and CDR2 is FYNNEI. The CDR3 is 12 residues long. The CDR3, as DNA: TGTGCCAGCAGTGCAGGGGTTGAAGGCTACACCTTC. Its protein is CASSAGVEGYTF.

This clone was observed a few times. This rearrangement joins TRBV7-2 to TRBJ2-7; 9 bases are shared with TRBD2. The CDR3 covers 15 residues. V was clipped by 4 bases and J by 4 bases; unmatched bases: 8. Per the germline V gene, CDR1 is SGHTA and CDR2 is FQGNSA. CDR3 region: CASSSGGGARYEQYF. CDR3 DNA sequence: TGTGCCAGCAGCTCCGGCGGGGGGGCGAGGTACGAGCAGTACTTC.

CDR3 sequence: CASSLGGTLYEQYF. The CDR3 DNA reads TGCGCCAGCAGCTTGGGGGGGACTTTGTACGAGCAGTACTTC. This chain connects TRBV5-1 to TRBJ2-7; weak D call: TRBD2 (6 bases). Germline V lookup: CDR1 SGHRS, CDR2 YFSETQ. The V gene lost 0 bases and the J gene lost 4 bases, with 11 bases spanning the gap. The CDR3 loop spans 14 amino acids.

The V call is TRBV15, the J call TRBJ2-1; D gene unclear. Germline V CDR1 and CDR2: LNHNV, YYDKDF (reference sequence). V shed 7 bases and J shed 6 bases, with 10 bases lying between them. CDR3 length: 12 residues. The chain's CDR3 is CATTGDTNEQFF. CDR3 DNA: TGTGCCACCACGGGTGATACCAATGAGCAGTTCTTC. The variable domain in full, with the rest retrieved from reference TRBV15 and TRBJ2-1, is DAMVIQNPRYQVTQFGKPVTLSCSQTLNHNVMYWYQQKSSQAPKLLFHYYDKDFNNEADTPDNFQSRRPNTSFCFLDIRSPGLGDTAMYLCATTGDTNEQFFGPGTRLTVL.

The chain combines TRBV9 with TRBJ1-1; D possibly corresponds to TRBD1 (5 bases). Germline values: CDR1 SGDLS, CDR2 YYNGEE. This CDR3 comprises 15 residues. V lost 4 bases, J lost 8 bases, and 21 bases lay in between. The DNA for the CDR3 is TGTGCCAGCAGCCCTCGGTGGGGGGTTGAGCGCGAAGCTTTCTTT. This gives the protein CASSPRWGVEREAFF.

The gene calls are TRBV9 and TRBJ1-5; D possibly corresponds to TRBD1 (5 bases). The CDR3 sequence is 13 residues long. Deletions cut 3 bases from V and 4 bases from J, with 8 bases between. CDR1 and CDR2 (germline): SGDLS, YYNGEE. The DNA for the CDR3 is TGTGCCAGCAGCGCAGCAGGGAATCAGCCCCAGCATTTT. It specifies CASSAAGNQPQHF.

The gene calls are TRBV4-1 and TRBJ1-5; D call uncertain. Germline CDR1 reads MGHRA; CDR2 reads YSYEKL. The V and J ends lost 0 bases and 7 bases respectively, with 10 bases between them. This CDR3 has 14 amino acids. The CDR3 DNA is TGCGCCAGCAGCCAAGATTCGATCCGGCAGCCCCAGCATTTT. Translated, it gives CASSQDSIRQPQHF.

The chain uses TRBV28 and TRBJ1-2; maybe TRBD1 (6 bases). Trimming took off 3 bases at V and 11 bases at J, with 13 bases between the two ends. CDR1 and CDR2 from the germline V gene are MDHEN and SYDVKM. The CDR3 sequence is 12 residues long. CDR3 nucleotide sequence: TGTGCCAGCAGTTTCCCGGGACAATTGTACACCTTC. This codes for CASSFPGQLYTF.

A single count supports this clone. V is TRBV6-2 or TRBV6-3 and J is TRBJ1-2; no reliable D call. CDR1 is MNHEY and CDR2 is SVGEGT in the germline V gene. V gave up 2 bases and J gave up 1 base, with 8 bases separating them. There are 14 residues in the CDR3. The CDR3 reads CASSYPVFNYGYTF. The CDR3 DNA reads as TGTGCCAGCAGTTACCCGGTTTTTAACTATGGCTACACCTTC.

CDR3 sequence reads: CASSQEAGINTGELFF. The CDR3 DNA sequence: TGTGCCAGCAGCCAAGAGGCAGGAATCAACACCGGGGAGCTGTTTTTT. V is TRBV4-2 and J is TRBJ2-2; D is unresolved. Between the trimmed V and J ends, which lost 0 bases and 2 bases, there was a span of 10 bases. Germline CDR1 reads LGHNA; CDR2 reads YNFKEQ. The CDR3 is 16 amino acids.

V and J are TRBV6-5 and TRBJ2-7, with TRBD2 matching 9 bases. The CDR3 is made up of 15 amino acids. With 2 bases clipped from V and 2 bases from J, the junction kept 4 bases outside the gene matches. CDR1 MNHEY and CDR2 SVGAGI come from the germline V gene. The CDR3 DNA sequence: TGTGCCAGCAGTTACGGTAGCGGGAGAACCTACGAGCAGTACTTC. This sequence encodes CASSYGSGRTYEQYF.

The chain links TRBV9 to TRBJ2-7, with a weak D call TRBD2 (5 bases). The CDR3 covers 13 residues. Trimming left V 3 bases short and J 3 bases short, with 10 bases between. CDR1 and CDR2 from the germline V gene are SGDLS and YYNGEE. This CDR3 reads CASSADGGYEQYF. The CDR3 DNA sequence: TGTGCCAGCAGCGCGGACGGAGGCTACGAGCAGTACTTC.

This chain links TRBV6-5 with TRBJ1-1; D is possibly TRBD1 (5 bases). Trimming stripped 7 bases from V and 7 bases from J, with 10 bases between. Germline-derived CDR1 and CDR2 are MNHEY and SVGAGI. The length of the CDR3 is 11 residues. DNA for the CDR3: TGTGCCAGCACCTCCCAGGGTGAAGCTTTCTTT. It codes for CASTSQGEAFF.

The rearrangement joins TRBV14 to TRBJ2-5; D is uncertain. Trimming removed 8 bases at V and 7 bases at J, with 20 bases between. Germline V CDR1 and CDR2: SGHDN, FVKESK. This CDR3 contains 14 residues. The DNA for the CDR3 is TGTGCCAGCTGTCCGACCCTGGGTTCAGGGACCCAGTACTTC. It codes for CASCPTLGSGTQYF.

A single count supports this clone. J is TRBJ2-1 and V is TRBV6-2 or TRBV6-3; 9 bases align to TRBD1. The V gene's germline CDR1 is MNHEY and CDR2 SVGEGT. The CDR3 is made up of 16 amino acids. The J segment lost 7 bases and the V segment lost 2 bases, leaving 9 bases of the junction unmatched. The CDR3 bases are TGTGCCAGCAGTTACGGTTTGGGACAGGGACCAAATGAGCAGTTCTTC. It is translated as CASSYGLGQGPNEQFF.

The chain employs TRBV3-1 (or the pseudogene TRBV3-2) and TRBJ2-5, with D perhaps matching TRBD2 (6 bases). CDR1 and CDR2 from the germline V gene are LGHDT and YNNKEL (reference sequence). This CDR3 comprises 12 residues. V shed 8 bases and J shed 5 bases, with 12 bases lying between them. The CDR3 region has the DNA TGTGCCAGCTCCGGCGCGGGGGAGACCCAGTACTTC. Its protein is CASSGAGETQYF.

The chain links TRBV10-3 to TRBJ1-2; 12 bases are shared with TRBD1. With 6 bases clipped from V and 7 bases from J, the junction kept 6 bases outside the gene matches. Germline V lookup: CDR1 ENHRY, CDR2 SYGVKD. The CDR3 totals 14 residues. The CDR3 loop is CAIRGQGARVGYTF. CDR3 nucleotides: TGTGCCATCAGGGGACAGGGGGCGCGGGTTGGCTACACCTTC.

This clone appeared once. The V and J genes are TRBV7-2 and TRBJ2-5, with 8 bases identical to TRBD2. J lost 2 bases, V lost 10 bases, and 12 bases had no gene match. The germline V gene has CDR1 SGHTA and CDR2 FQGNSA. The CDR3 contains 15 residues. CDR3 DNA sequence: TGTGCCACTTCGTTCGGGGGGGCGATGCAAGAGACCCAGTACTTC. This translates into CATSFGGAMQETQYF.

This chain connects TRBV3-1 (or the pseudogene TRBV3-2) to TRBJ2-6; perhaps TRBD1 as D (6 bases). The CDR3 covers 14 residues. Trimming removed 1 base at V and 12 bases at J, with 13 bases between. CDR1 and CDR2 (germline): LGHDT, YNNKEL (reference sequence). The CDR3 is CASSQAGTPFVLTF. CDR3 DNA: TGTGCCAGCAGCCAAGCGGGGACACCGTTCGTCCTGACTTTC.

This clone was seen just once. V gene TRBV7-2 combines with J gene TRBJ1-5; no reliable D call. Trimming removed 1 base at V and 2 bases at J, with 6 bases between. The CDR3 runs to 14 residues. Germline-derived CDR1 and CDR2 are SGHTA and FQGNSA. The CDR3 spells CASSLDQGNQPQHF. In DNA, the CDR3 is TGTGCCAGCAGCTTAGACCAGGGCAATCAGCCCCAGCATTTT. Drawing the rest from reference TRBV7-2 and TRBJ1-5, the complete variable domain is GAGVSQSPSNKVTEKGKDVELRCDPISGHTALYWYRQSLGQGLEFLIYFQGNSAPDKSGLPSDRFSAERTGGSVSTLTIQRTQQEDSAVYLCASSLDQGNQPQHFGDGTRLSIL.

This clone counts as medium-sized. The chain combines TRBV13 with TRBJ1-2; D is possibly TRBD1 (5 bases). This CDR3 is built from 13 residues. From germline, CDR1 is PRHDT and CDR2 FYEKMQ (reference sequence). V lost 3 bases to trimming and J lost 7 bases, with 12 bases between them. DNA of the CDR3: TGTGCCAGCAGCTTGTTAGGGGTTCGTGGCTACACCTTC. Translating gives CASSLLGVRGYTF. The variable domain in full, with the rest retrieved from reference TRBV13 and TRBJ1-2, is AAGVIQSPRHLIKEKRETATLKCYPIPRHDTVYWYQQGPGQDPQFLISFYEKMQSDKGSIPDRFSAQQFSDYHSELNMSSLELGDSALYFCASSLLGVRGYTFGSGTRLTVV.